The 22 T cell receptor beta chains below were found in one sample sequenced in a study of identical twins. TCRdb re-called the 5' RACE reads with MiXCR, one entry per CDR3 protein. The sample records 570,000 or so distinct CDR3 sequences, more than 9% being singletons. This sample also belongs to another study, concerning yellow fever vaccine responses in identical twins.

The sequenced sample was PBMCs. The source is a woman younger than 35 in good health.

This clonotype was found many times. This rearrangement joins TRBV12-3 or TRBV12-4 to TRBJ2-7, with D hard to call. The V end was cut by 6 bases, the J end by 6 bases, with 12 bases between. There are 12 residues in the CDR3. The chain's CDR3 is CASSQFSREQYF. The CDR3 coding sequence is TGTGCCAGCAGCCAGTTCAGTCGCGAGCAGTACTTC.

This clonotype occurred a few times. The J gene is TRBJ2-5, the V gene TRBV29-1, with TRBD2 matching 10 bases. Germline V gene sequence: CDR1 SQVTM, CDR2 ANQGSEA. The J segment lost 4 bases and the V segment lost 4 bases, leaving 6 bases of the junction unmatched. CDR3 size: 14 residues. DNA of the CDR3: TGCAGCGTTGTATCGGCTAGCGGGAGAGAGACCCAGTACTTC. Protein: CSVVSASGRETQYF.

There are a few counts of this clonotype. This chain links TRBV20-1 with TRBJ2-5; D call uncertain. Germline loops: CDR1 DFQATT, CDR2 SNEGSKA (reference sequence). The V end lost 4 bases, the J end lost 3 bases, and 9 bases lay between the germline ends. The CDR3 is 12 amino acids. The CDR3 DNA sequence: TGCAGTGCTACAGGTTTGGAAGAGACCCAGTACTTC. Residues: CSATGLEETQYF.

The chain uses TRBV29-1 and TRBJ2-1; no clear D gene. The CDR3 length is 11 residues. Germline values: CDR1 SQVTM, CDR2 ANQGSEA. V lost 4 bases, J lost 13 bases, and 14 bases lay in between. The CDR3 nucleotides read TGCAGCGTTGCCGCCCCTTCGGGTCAGTTCTTC. This codes for CSVAAPSGQFF.

As concerns this clonotype: The junction does not match germline at one end; this may be a read error. The chain recombines TRBV7-2 with TRBJ2-5, with 11 bases identical to TRBD2. Germline loops: CDR1 SGHTA, CDR2 FQGNSA. The CDR3 runs 15 residues. The CDR3 here is CDSSLAGGLQETQYF. The CDR3 DNA sequence: TGTGACAGCAGCTTAGCGGGAGGGCTCCAAGAGACCCAGTACTTC.

A few counts support this clonotype. The rearrangement links TRBV29-1 to TRBJ1-5; no clear D. V shed 4 bases and J shed 3 bases, with 7 bases lying between them. CDR3 size: 12 residues. From germline, CDR1 is SQVTM and CDR2 ANQGSEA. CDR3 nucleotides: TGCAGCGTTGGTCAGCTCAATCAGCCCCAGCATTTT. This codes for CSVGQLNQPQHF.

The V call is TRBV30, the J call TRBJ2-1; D is possibly TRBD1 (5 bases). The V and J ends lost 3 bases and 8 bases respectively, with 8 bases between them. The CDR3 has 11 amino acids. CDR1 and CDR2 (germline): GTSNPN, SVGIG (reference sequence). The CDR3 bases are TGTGCCTGGAGCCAGGGTCATGAGCAGTTCTTC. It encodes CAWSQGHEQFF.

Only a few counts were recorded for this clonotype. In DNA form, the CDR3 reads TGCGCCAGCAGCTTGGAGACAGGGAACGAAAAACTGTTTTTT. Residues: CASSLETGNEKLFF. The rearrangement joins TRBV5-1 to TRBJ1-4, with 7 bases identical to TRBD1. Germline CDR1 is SGHRS and CDR2 is YFSETQ. V dropped 0 bases and J dropped 8; count of bases not matched to a gene: 4. This CDR3 has 14 amino acids.

This clonotype was seen at least ten times. The chain is built from TRBV20-1 and TRBJ2-7; D not resolved. This CDR3 comprises 13 residues. V dropped 0 bases and J dropped 7 bases, with 13 bases sitting between them. CDR1 and CDR2 from the germline V gene are DFQATT and SNEGSKA (reference sequence). DNA of the CDR3: TGCAGTGCTAGAGATCCTAGGGCCAGGGAGCAGTACTTC. Translation: CSARDPRAREQYF.

This clonotype was picked up a small number of times. The chain has TRBV7-2 and TRBJ1-1; 8 positions agree with TRBD1. CDR1 SGHTA and CDR2 FQGNSA come from the germline V gene. With 4 bases clipped from V and 1 base from J, the junction kept 5 bases outside the gene matches. This CDR3 contains 15 residues. The CDR3 sequence is CASSSRTGTNTEAFF. The CDR3 bases are TGTGCCAGCAGCTCACGGACAGGGACGAACACTGAAGCTTTCTTT.

This clonotype turned up a few times. The CDR3 sequence is CSVGTVSSYEQYF. The CDR3 DNA sequence: TGCAGCGTAGGGACAGTCAGCTCCTACGAGCAGTACTTC. The J gene is TRBJ2-7, the V gene TRBV29-1; TRBD1 aligns across 7 bases. Per germline, CDR1 SQVTM and CDR2 ANQGSEA. CDR3 length: 13 residues. With 6 bases clipped from V and 0 bases from J, the junction kept 5 bases outside the gene matches.

This clonotype was detected a few times. V gene TRBV27 combines with J gene TRBJ2-2, with a weak D call TRBD1 (5 bases). Looked up from germline, CDR1 is MNHEY and CDR2 is SMNVEV (reference sequence). The CDR3 has 15 amino acids. V lost 2 bases, J lost 4 bases, and 11 bases lay in between. The CDR3 spells CASSLASTVTGELFF. Written as DNA, the CDR3 is TGTGCCAGCAGTTTAGCCTCGACAGTCACCGGGGAGCTGTTTTTT.

This clonotype was detected only a few times. The CDR3 nucleotides read TGTGCCAGCAGCTCAGGACAGGGGGTCTACGAGCAGTACTTC. It yields the protein CASSSGQGVYEQYF. This chain joins TRBV7-2 and TRBJ2-7; 10 bases fit TRBD1. The CDR3 sequence is 14 residues long. Germline V CDR1 and CDR2: SGHTA, FQGNSA. V gave up 4 bases and J gave up 3 bases; unmatched junction bases: 3.

This clonotype was found many times. The chain recombines TRBV20-1 with TRBJ2-7; 8 bases match TRBD2. Germline lookup yields CDR1 DFQATT and CDR2 SNEGSKA (reference sequence). V was pared by 0 bases and J by 2 bases, with 9 bases of the junction left unmatched. CDR3 length equals 16 residues. The CDR3 DNA sequence: TGCAGTGCTAGAGATATCAGGCCTAGCGGGCCCTACGAGCAGTACTTC. It encodes CSARDIRPSGPYEQYF.

The rearrangement uses TRBV7-9 and TRBJ2-2, with D perhaps TRBD1 (5 bases). Trimming shortened V by 4 bases and J by 0 bases, and 15 bases separated the two germline ends. The CDR3 spans 17 residues. Germline CDR1 is SEHNR and CDR2 is FQNEAQ (reference sequence). The DNA for the CDR3 is TGTGCCAGCAGCTCGACAGTTTGGGGTCCGAACACCGGGGAGCTGTTTTTT. It is translated as CASSSTVWGPNTGELFF.

The rearrangement links TRBV18 to TRBJ2-3; D ambiguous. V gave up 3 bases and J gave up 2 bases, with 9 bases separating them. CDR1 and CDR2 (germline): KGHSH, LQKENI. This CDR3 has 14 amino acids. The CDR3 nucleotides read TGTGCCAGCTCACCCGTACTTAACACAGATACGCAGTATTTT. This gives the protein CASSPVLNTDTQYF. Full variable domain (outside the CDR3, taken from reference TRBV18 and TRBJ2-3): NAGVMQNPRHLVRRRGQEARLRCSPMKGHSHVYWYRQLPEEGLKFMVYLQKENIIDESGMPKERFSAEFPKEGPSILRIQQVVRGDSAAYFCASSPVLNTDTQYFGPGTRLTVL.

This clonotype occurred a few times. This chain connects TRBV6-1 to TRBJ2-7; D perhaps matches TRBD1 (6 bases). V lost 6 bases and J 1 base, leaving 7 bases between the germline ends. From germline, CDR1 is MNHNS and CDR2 SASEGT. The CDR3 is 12 amino acids. The CDR3 nucleotides read TGTGCCAGCAGAGACAGGTCCTACGAGCAGTACTTC. It translates to CASRDRSYEQYF.

Notes on this clonotype: A read error may produce the germline difference seen at one junction end. The chain carries TRBV7-4 and TRBJ2-2; 8 bases align to TRBD2. This CDR3 is built from 19 residues. The V gene's germline CDR1 is SGHVT and CDR2 SQSDAQ. The chain's CDR3 is CACSLPPSSGPMNTGELFF. CDR3 nucleotides: TGTGCCTGCAGCTTACCCCCATCTAGCGGGCCAATGAACACCGGGGAGCTGTTTTTT.

The chain carries TRBV12-5 and TRBJ2-1, with 8 nucleotides matching TRBD2. J lost 0 bases, V lost 3 bases, and 4 bases had no gene match. CDR1 is LGHNT and CDR2 is FRNRAP in the germline V gene. The CDR3 consists of 16 residues. Here the CDR3 reads CASGFIAGISYNEQFF. The CDR3 DNA follows: TGTGCTAGTGGTTTCATAGCGGGAATCTCCTACAATGAGCAGTTCTTC.

This clonotype was recorded at least ten times. This chain joins TRBV7-9 and TRBJ2-3; 8 bases match TRBD1. In germline, CDR1 is SEHNR, CDR2 FQNEAQ (reference sequence). The CDR3 covers 15 residues. V lost 1 base and J lost 2; bases outside the gene matches: 2. The CDR3 is CASSLGQGITDTQYF. CDR3 coding DNA: TGTGCCAGCAGCTTAGGACAGGGGATCACAGATACGCAGTATTTT.

The chain couples TRBV29-1 to TRBJ2-1, with 9 positions matching TRBD2. Germline V gene lookup returns CDR1 SQVTM and CDR2 ANQGSEA. This CDR3 is 14 amino acids long. V shed 4 bases and J 2 bases; nucleotides not matched to a gene: 3. Here the CDR3 reads CSVVRGGAYNEQFF. The CDR3 coding sequence is TGCAGCGTTGTACGCGGGGGGGCCTACAATGAGCAGTTCTTC.

The V gene is TRBV7-9, the J gene TRBJ2-1; D is unclear. The germline V gene has CDR1 SEHNR and CDR2 FQNEAQ (reference sequence). Trimming removed 5 bases at V and 1 base at J, with 12 bases between. The length of the CDR3 is 15 residues. This CDR3 is CASSPPEQSYNEQFF. The CDR3 nucleotides are TGTGCCAGCAGCCCCCCGGAACAGTCCTACAATGAGCAGTTCTTC.